These 8 T cell receptor beta chains were sequenced from one sample in a study of CD8 T cells in ankylosing spondylitis. TCRdb re-called the 5' RACE reads with MiXCR, one entry per CDR3 protein. Of roughly 48,000 distinct CDR3 sequences detected, 6.5% to 9% appear once; the ten largest clones hold approximately 8%. The specimen sequenced was blood, either unsorted or a sorted T cell fraction (not recorded which). These receptors were collected from a female donor with ankylosing spondylitis or in good health (not recorded which).

This clonotype was observed many times. This rearrangement joins TRBV7-3 to TRBJ2-1, with D uncertain. The CDR3 length is 13 residues. V shed 3 bases and J shed 4 bases, with 7 bases lying between them. Germline CDR1 reads SGHTA; CDR2 reads FQGTGA. Here the CDR3 DNA reads TGTGCCAGCAGCTTGAACAGTTACAATGAGCAGTTCTTC. This codes for CASSLNSYNEQFF.

This clonotype was picked up many times. V usage is TRBV6-1 and J usage is TRBJ2-1, with 9 nucleotides matching TRBD2. This CDR3 has 13 residues. Germline V gene lookup returns CDR1 MNHNS and CDR2 SASEGT. The J segment lost 6 bases and the V segment lost 6 bases, leaving 3 bases of the junction unmatched. The CDR3 is CASRTSGSNEQFF. CDR3 DNA: TGTGCCAGCAGGACTAGCGGTTCCAATGAGCAGTTCTTC.

This clonotype was counted many times. The rearrangement uses TRBV2 and TRBJ1-2; the D is unclear. This CDR3 spans 15 amino acids. In germline, CDR1 is SNHLY, CDR2 FYNNEI. Trimming left V 4 bases short and J 2 bases short, with 14 bases between. The CDR3 nucleotides are TGTGCCAGCAGTGCCCCAGACACTTTCAACTATGGCTACACCTTC. Translated, it gives CASSAPDTFNYGYTF.

At least ten counts were recorded for this clonotype. This sequence joins TRBV20-1 and TRBJ1-3; maybe TRBD1 (5 bases). V lost 5 bases to trimming and J lost 0 bases, with 14 bases between them. Germline V lookup: CDR1 DFQATT, CDR2 SNEGSKA (reference sequence). This CDR3 comprises 15 residues. CDR3 nucleotide sequence: TGCAGTGCTTCCCGGGGCTCGAGCTCTGGAAACACCATATATTTT. Translated: CSASRGSSSGNTIYF.

This clonotype was detected a few times. The chain carries TRBV7-2 and TRBJ2-5, with a weak D call TRBD1 (7 bases). The CDR3 contains 15 residues. Looked up from germline, CDR1 is SGHTA and CDR2 is FQGNSA. V was cut by 5 bases and J by 1 base, with 14 bases left in between. In DNA form, the CDR3 reads TGTGCCAGCAGCGTCCAGGGGGGTACCCAAGAGACCCAGTACTTC. Protein sequence: CASSVQGGTQETQYF. Full variable domain (remainder filled in from reference TRBV7-2 and TRBJ2-5): GAGVSQSPSNKVTEKGKDVELRCDPISGHTALYWYRQSLGQGLEFLIYFQGNSAPDKSGLPSDRFSAERTGGSVSTLTIQRTQQEDSAVYLCASSVQGGTQETQYFGPGTRLLVL.

This clonotype has at least ten counts. This chain connects TRBV5-1 to TRBJ2-7; D may be TRBD2 (6 bases). The CDR3 is made up of 15 amino acids. Germline CDR1 and CDR2: SGHRS and YFSETQ. Trimming shortened V by 0 bases and J by 0 bases, and 10 bases separated the two germline ends. The DNA of the CDR3 is TGCGCCAGCAGCTTGGAGGGGACTCCCTCCTACGAGCAGTACTTC. This translates into CASSLEGTPSYEQYF.

At least ten counts were recorded for this clonotype. The chain joins TRBV29-1 to TRBJ2-3; D is possibly TRBD1 or TRBD2 (5 bases each). V gave up 4 bases and J gave up 1 base, with 24 bases separating them. Germline V gene sequence: CDR1 SQVTM, CDR2 ANQGSEA. CDR3 length: 18 residues. CDR3 in DNA: TGCAGCGTTGCGGTAAAGTTTGGGGGAGCCATGGGCACAGATACGCAGTATTTT. This sequence encodes CSVAVKFGGAMGTDTQYF.

This chain joins TRBV6-1 and TRBJ2-2; D gene ambiguous. The CDR3 is 14 residues long. Germline CDR1 is MNHNS and CDR2 is SASEGT. The germline V and J ends were trimmed by 2 bases and 2 bases, with 6 bases remaining between them. CDR3 nucleotides: TGTGCCAGCAGTGAAAGGATAAACACCGGGGAGCTGTTTTTT. As protein: CASSERINTGELFF.